A selection of T cell receptor beta chains follows, all from one sample in a study of Ad26.COV2.S vaccination and SARS-CoV-2 variants. Assay used: immunoSEQ multiplex PCR; TCRdb lists only in-frame clones, some missing. The sample has 440,000 or so clones, 80% to 95% seen once; the top ten hold approximately 1.6%. The sample here was peripheral blood, taken in a trial of Ad26.COV2.S vaccine versus placebo. Receptors originate from a person aged 18 to 59 who received the Ad26.COV2.S COVID-19 vaccine or a placebo. CDR3s include the opening cysteine and the closing phenylalanine or tryptophan. The D gene is left open where the match is weak. Part of the rows lack a size; the others show once, few, many or a class for expanded clones.

D gene,V gene,clone size,J gene,CDR3 DNA,CDR3 protein
NA,TRBV4-3,NA,TRBJ2-7,TGCGCCAGCAGCCGAGGGACAAGCTACTACGAGCAGTACTTC,CASSRGTSYYEQYF
NA,TRBV6-5,few,TRBJ1-1,TGTGCCAGCAGTAACGACTATCGGAACACTGAAGCTTTCTTT,CASSNDYRNTEAFF
NA,TRBV15,NA,TRBJ2-1,TGTGCCACCAGCAGACCCACCGCTAATGAGCAGTTCTTC,CATSRPTANEQFF
NA,TRBV28,NA,TRBJ2-7,TGTGCCAGCAGTTTTGCCAAAGCGGTCCGCATAGGCTACGAGCAGTACTTC,CASSFAKAVRIGYEQYF
TRBD1,TRBV4-3,NA,TRBJ2-7,TGCGCCAGCAGCCAAGAGGTCGGATACAGGGGACGCGAGCAGTACTTC,CASSQEVGYRGREQYF
TRBD2,TRBV7-9,NA,TRBJ2-3,TGTGCCAGCAGCCTAGCGGGGGGCTTAGATACGCAGTATTTT,CASSLAGGLDTQYF
NA,TRBV28,NA,TRBJ2-7,TGTGCCAGCAGTTTATTGTCGGGTGCCGCCTACGAGCAGTACTTC,CASSLLSGAAYEQYF
NA,TRBV3-1/TRBV3-2,NA,TRBJ1-2,TGTGCCAGCAGCCAAGATATAGGGGGGTATGGCTACACCTTC,CASSQDIGGYGYTF
NA,TRBV9,NA,TRBJ2-7,TGTGCCAGCAGCGATTCGGGCGGCTACGAGCAGTACTTC,CASSDSGGYEQYF
TRBD2,TRBV2,NA,TRBJ2-6,TGTGCCAGCAAGAACAGCGGGGGCCGTCCTGGGGCCAACGTCCTGACTTTC,CASKNSGGRPGANVLTF
NA,TRBV28,NA,TRBJ2-7,TGTGCCAGCAGTCAGGTAGACGAGCAGTACTTC,CASSQVDEQYF
NA,TRBV6-5,NA,TRBJ2-2,TGTGCCAGCAATTACGGGGGAACCGGGGAGCTGTTTTTT,CASNYGGTGELFF
NA,TRBV19,once,TRBJ2-1,TGTGCCAGTAGTATAGGAAGGCCGGGGAGGTCCTACAATGAGCAGTTCTTC,CASSIGRPGRSYNEQFF
NA,TRBV6-5,many,TRBJ2-2,TGTGCCAGCAGTTATCGTTGGAACACCGGGGAGCTGTTTTTT,CASSYRWNTGELFF
NA,TRBV6-2/TRBV6-3,NA,TRBJ1-2,TGTGCCAGCAGTTACAGTAACTATGGCTACACCTTC,CASSYSNYGYTF
NA,TRBV28,NA,TRBJ2-1,TGTGCCAGCAGTTTTCGGGGGAGCTCCTACAATGAGCAGTTCTTC,CASSFRGSSYNEQFF
NA,TRBV7-8,NA,TRBJ1-5,TGTGCCAGCAGCTTCTCATCCCCAAATCAGCCCCAGCATTTT,CASSFSSPNQPQHF
TRBD2,TRBV5-4,NA,TRBJ2-3,TGTGCCAGCAGCACCGTAGCGGGGGGGCTCACAGATACGCAGTATTTT,CASSTVAGGLTDTQYF
TRBD1,TRBV10-1,NA,TRBJ2-7,TGCGCCAGCAGTTCCGGGACAGGGGGATTTCAGTACTTC,CASSSGTGGFQYF
NA,TRBV9,NA,TRBJ1-5,TGTGCCAGCAGCCCTTGGGGAGGGGGTCAGCCCCAGCATTTT,CASSPWGGGQPQHF
NA,TRBV9,once,TRBJ2-2,TGTGCCAGCAGCGTACAGAACACCGGGGAGCTGTTTTTT,CASSVQNTGELFF
NA,TRBV7-9,NA,TRBJ2-7,TGTGCCAGCAGTTATCAGGTTACCTACGAGCAGTACTTC,CASSYQVTYEQYF
TRBD1,TRBV6-1,NA,TRBJ1-2,TGTGCCAGCAGTGGGACAGGGTTTCAGGGAAACTATGGCTACACCTTC,CASSGTGFQGNYGYTF
TRBD2,TRBV7-9,NA,TRBJ2-1,TGTGCCAGCAGGGAGCGGGGGGGTTACAATGAGCAGTTCTTC,CASRERGGYNEQFF
TRBD1,TRBV10-2,NA,TRBJ2-7,TGCGCCAGCAGTGAGCCCGGACAGGGGGCGTACGAGCAGTACTTC,CASSEPGQGAYEQYF
NA,TRBV11-2,NA,TRBJ2-7,TGTGCCAGCAGCTTACGACTGCTTGGTGGTACCTCCTACGAGCAGTACTTC,CASSLRLLGGTSYEQYF
NA,TRBV13,NA,TRBJ2-5,TGTGCCAGCAGCTCCGGGCCCTCGGGAGAGACCCAGTACTTC,CASSSGPSGETQYF
TRBD1,TRBV6-2/TRBV6-3,NA,TRBJ2-3,TGTGCCAGCAGCCTGACGGGACAGGGGACCACAGATACGCAGTATTTT,CASSLTGQGTTDTQYF
TRBD1,TRBV28,NA,TRBJ1-2,TGTGCCAGCAGTCCCCGGACAGGGGGCGGCTATGGCTACACCTTC,CASSPRTGGGYGYTF
TRBD1,TRBV18,once,TRBJ1-2,TGTGCCAGCTCACCATTGGGACAGGAGAACTATGGCTACACCTTC,CASSPLGQENYGYTF
NA,TRBV5-4,NA,TRBJ2-7,TGTGCCAGCAGCTTCGGCGGTAGCTCCTACGAGCAGTACTTC,CASSFGGSSYEQYF
NA,TRBV6-2/TRBV6-3,NA,TRBJ2-1,TGTGCCAGCAGCAATCCGAGCGTAGAATACAATGAGCAGTTCTTC,CASSNPSVEYNEQFF
NA,TRBV5-1,NA,TRBJ2-5,TGCGCCAGCAGCTCCCTCGCGGCAGGCACACAAGAGACCCAGTACTTC,CASSSLAAGTQETQYF
NA,TRBV6-5,NA,TRBJ2-7,TGTGCCAGCACCGGGCAGGGCCACTACGAGCAGTACTTC,CASTGQGHYEQYF
TRBD1,TRBV18,NA,TRBJ2-5,TGTGCCAGCACGGGACAGCCCCAAGAGACCCAGTACTTC,CASTGQPQETQYF
NA,TRBV10-2,NA,TRBJ2-1,TGCGCCAGCTGGGTTGGTAAGGATGGTGAGCAGTTCTTC,CASWVGKDGEQFF
NA,TRBV7-2,NA,TRBJ1-5,TGTGCCAGCAGCTTAGACTATAGTATCAATCAGCCCCAGCATTTT,CASSLDYSINQPQHF
TRBD1,TRBV7-9,few,TRBJ2-7,TGTGCCAGCAGCTTAGGCGGGACAGGGAGGGACGAGCAGTACTTC,CASSLGGTGRDEQYF
NA,TRBV19,NA,TRBJ1-1,TGTGCCAGTAGGCCGGAGAGAGGGACTGAAGCTTTCTTT,CASRPERGTEAFF
TRBD1,TRBV14,NA,TRBJ1-2,TGTGCCAGCAGCCAAGCGACAGGGCCCTATGGCTACACCTTC,CASSQATGPYGYTF
NA,TRBV9,NA,TRBJ2-3,TGTGCCAGCAGCGACAGGATAAACACAGATACGCAGTATTTT,CASSDRINTDTQYF
NA,TRBV3-1/TRBV3-2,NA,TRBJ1-5,TGTGCCAGCAGCCAAGATCGTCCGGGGTGGGACAATCAGCCCCAGCATTTT,CASSQDRPGWDNQPQHF
NA,TRBV7-2,NA,TRBJ1-2,TGTGCCAGCAGCTCCGTACCTCAAGCCGGCTACACCTTC,CASSSVPQAGYTF
NA,TRBV27,NA,TRBJ2-5,TGTGCCAGCAGTCGTAAGCCTAGAGGGCCTCAAGAGACCCAGTACTTC,CASSRKPRGPQETQYF